The sequence of this T cell receptor (beta chain) was determined in a study of T cells in Graves' hyperthyroidism and ophthalmopathy. Study-level points and caveats: Most thyroid clonotypes that were expanded above 0.001 also turned up in blood.

In this sample, this clonotype turned up many times. Its antigen is not known. RNA transcripts served as the template for amplifying TCR beta CDR3 regions. HTBI primers drove first-round RT-PCR of the TCR CDR3. TCRdb itself ran the multiplex PCR reads through MiXCR, one entry per CDR3 protein. This table has hundreds of thousands of distinct CDR3 sequences, approximately 15% appearing once. Patients aged 18 to 65 had newly diagnosed hyperthyroidism lasting under 2 months. Drawn at first hyperthyroidism diagnosis, the blood sample preceded any ophthalmopathy symptoms. Approximately 10 ml of fresh peripheral blood supplied the PBMCs. V was pared by 6 bases and J by 7 bases, with 13 bases between. The length of the CDR3 is 14 residues. The V gene's germline CDR1 is LGHDT and CDR2 YNNKEL (reference sequence).

The sequenced sample was blood. The V and J genes are TRBV3-1 and TRBJ1-6; D is undetermined. The sequence was collected from a woman aged 25 to 45 with Graves' hyperthyroidism that later progressed to Graves' ophthalmopathy. CDR3 coding DNA: TGTGCCAGCAGGGCGTCGGGTTCCAATTCACCCCTCCACTTT. The encoded protein is CASRASGSNSPLHF. Supplemented by reference TRBV3-1 and TRBJ1-6, the full variable domain reads DTAVSQTPKYLVTQMGNDKSIKCEQNLGHDTMYWYKQDSKKFLKIMFSYNNKELIINETVPNRFSPKSPDKAHLNLHINSLELGDSAVYFCASRASGSNSPLHFGNGTRLTVT.